The rows below give T cell receptor beta chains drawn from one sample of a study of PD-1 blockade in classical Hodgkin lymphoma. TCRdb's copy holds only in-frame clones and misses some; the assay was immunoSEQ multiplex PCR. This sample has some 58,000 clones; about 90% occur once, and the top ten carry 9% to 12%. The sample here was peripheral blood mononuclear cells (PBMCs), taken before the fourth cycle of nivolumab. These TCRs come from a human donor with classical Hodgkin lymphoma. CDR3s include the opening cysteine and the closing phenylalanine or tryptophan. A D gene is named only where the DNA matches it firmly. The size field is filled for only some rows; it gives once, few, many or a size class.

TRBJ2-7 TRBD2 NA TRBV28 TGTGCCAGCAGTTTAATTCGACTAGCGGGGTTCGAGCAGTACTTC CASSLIRLAGFEQYF
TRBJ2-5 NA once TRBV19 TGTGCCAGTAGTCTGGGCGGTCAAGAGACCCAGTACTTC CASSLGGQETQYF
TRBJ2-3 NA NA TRBV6-1 TGTGCCAGCAGTTCGGACAGACCTAGCACAGATACGCAGTATTTT CASSSDRPSTDTQYF
TRBJ1-1 TRBD1 NA TRBV5-4 TGTGCCAGCAGCTTGGGACAGGGGGCGAGGAGTGGCACTGAAGCTTTCTTT CASSLGQGARSGTEAFF
TRBJ2-1 TRBD2 NA TRBV19 TGTGCCAGTAGTCAGACTAGCGGGGGGCGCTACAATGAGCAGTTCTTC CASSQTSGGRYNEQFF
TRBJ1-1 TRBD1 NA TRBV2 TGTGCCAGCAGTGAAGCACCCCCCGGGACAGGGGGCACTGAAGCTTTCTTT CASSEAPPGTGGTEAFF
TRBJ1-3 NA NA TRBV9 TGTGCCAGCAGCTCGGGACACTCTGGAAACACCATATATTTT CASSSGHSGNTIYF
TRBJ1-3 NA NA TRBV6-1 TGTGCCAGCAGTGAAGACTTAGAACAGGGACGCTCTGGAAACACCATATATTTT CASSEDLEQGRSGNTIYF
TRBJ1-2 NA once TRBV30 TGTGCCTGGAGTAGGGGGGGGAATGATATCTATGGCTACACCTTC CAWSRGGNDIYGYTF
TRBJ1-5 NA NA TRBV4-2 TGTGCCAGCAGCCAAGATCTAACAGTCAATCAGCCCCAGCATTTT CASSQDLTVNQPQHF
TRBJ2-7 TRBD1 NA TRBV11-2 TGTGCCAGCAGACCGAATAACGGACAGGGGCTCTACGAGCAGTACTTC CASRPNNGQGLYEQYF
TRBJ1-1 NA NA TRBV5-6 TGTGCCAGCAGCTTTACAGGGAACACTGAAGCTTTCTTT CASSFTGNTEAFF
TRBJ2-7 TRBD1 NA TRBV14 TGTGCCAGCAGCCAAGATCTGGGACAGATGTACGAGCAGTACTTC CASSQDLGQMYEQYF
TRBJ1-2 NA NA TRBV7-8 TGTGCCAGCAGCTTAGACGTAGTTGCAGACCCGTCCTATGGCTACACCTTC CASSLDVVADPSYGYTF
TRBJ2-7 NA NA TRBV7-9 TGTGCCAGCAGCTTAATCCCTCGACCGCACGAGCAGTACTTC CASSLIPRPHEQYF
TRBJ2-7 NA NA TRBV2 TGTGCCAGCCGTCTCACGGGGGTCCCCTACGAGCAGTACTTC CASRLTGVPYEQYF
TRBJ1-6 NA NA TRBV2 TGTGCCAGCTCTGGGGGTCAGGAATCACCCCTCCACTTT CASSGGQESPLHF
TRBJ1-1 NA NA TRBV7-9 TGTGCCAGCAGCTCAGCCGGGGCTAAGGGCACTGAAGCTTTCTTT CASSSAGAKGTEAFF
TRBJ2-7 TRBD1 NA TRBV9 TGTGCCAGCAGCGTAGAAGGGACAGGGACCGAGCAGTACTTC CASSVEGTGTEQYF
TRBJ2-1 NA NA TRBV7-9 TGTGCCAGCAGCCTTTCCTGGGTGGAGCAGTTCTTC CASSLSWVEQFF
TRBJ1-6 NA once TRBV7-6 TGTGCCAGCAGCTTATCTATAGGACCTCCGGGGGATTCACCCCTCCACTTT CASSLSIGPPGDSPLHF
TRBJ2-7 NA NA TRBV27 TGTGCCAGCAGTGCCCACAGGGCCCGATCCTTCTACGAGCAGTACTTC CASSAHRARSFYEQYF
TRBJ1-3 NA NA TRBV27 TGTGCCAGCAGTCCAACGGGACGAAACACCATATATTTT CASSPTGRNTIYF
TRBJ1-4 NA NA TRBV19 TGTGCCAGTAGTGGGTCCGGGCACAATGAAAAACTGTTTTTT CASSGSGHNEKLFF
TRBJ2-2 TRBD1 NA TRBV5-1 TGCGCCAGCAGCCCCACGGGGGACAGGGCGACCGGGGAGCTGTTTTTT CASSPTGDRATGELFF
TRBJ1-3 NA NA TRBV27 TGTGCCAGCAGTCCATGGGCAGCCTCTGGAAACACCATATATTTT CASSPWAASGNTIYF
TRBJ2-3 TRBD1 NA TRBV5-5 TGTGCCAGCAGCTTGATAAGCTGGACAGGGGGCGCAGATACGCAGTATTTT CASSLISWTGGADTQYF
TRBJ1-2 TRBD1 NA TRBV5-4 TGTGCCAGCAGCGGTTGGACAGGTCTCTATGGCTACACCTTC CASSGWTGLYGYTF
TRBJ2-3 NA NA TRBV4-1 TGCGCCAGCAGCCACGTAGGCTTTGGAGATACGCAGTATTTT CASSHVGFGDTQYF
TRBJ1-1 TRBD1 once TRBV6-6 TGTGCCAGCACCGGACAGGGCTGGGCAGTAGCTTTCTTT CASTGQGWAVAFF
TRBJ2-3 NA NA TRBV30 TGTGCCTCGACTGACACAGATACGCAGTATTTT CASTDTDTQYF
TRBJ1-5 NA NA TRBV21-1 TGTGCCAGCAGCAAACAGGGGACCAATCAGCCCCAGCATTTT CASSKQGTNQPQHF
TRBJ1-6 NA NA TRBV10-3 TGTGCCATCAGTGACTCTCGCAGCAATTCACCCCTCCACTTT CAISDSRSNSPLHF
TRBJ2-7 NA NA TRBV5-5 TGTGCCAGCAGCTCTCCGGGACTGAAATACGAGCAGTACTTC CASSSPGLKYEQYF
TRBJ2-7 TRBD2 NA TRBV9 TGTGCCAGCAGTCCTCTAGCGGGGGGCAGGAACGAGCAGTACTTC CASSPLAGGRNEQYF
TRBJ2-7 NA NA TRBV4-1 TGCGCCAGCAGCCAGCTGCCGGGGTTCTCTTACGAGCAGTACTTC CASSQLPGFSYEQYF
TRBJ1-6 TRBD1 NA TRBV6-5 TGTGCCAGCAGTTCCCGCAGGGGGCAGGGTTCACCCCTCCACTTT CASSSRRGQGSPLHF
TRBJ1-4 NA once TRBV5-1 TGCGCCAGCAGCCTAGACAGTAATAATGAAAAACTGTTTTTT CASSLDSNNEKLFF
TRBJ2-1 NA NA TRBV10-3 TGTGCCATCAGTGAGTCGAGTTCGGAGGAGCAGTTCTTC CAISESSSEEQFF
TRBJ1-5 NA NA TRBV27 TGTGCCAGCAGTTTGAATTCAGGAAAATATCAGCCCCAGCATTTT CASSLNSGKYQPQHF
TRBJ1-1 NA NA TRBV5-1 TGCGCCAGCAGCCCCGCGGCAGGGCCCACTGAAGCTTTCTTT CASSPAAGPTEAFF
TRBJ2-7 NA NA TRBV7-2 TGTGCCAGCAGCCCCCGGCGGCGTCTGGTCGACGAGCAGTACTTC CASSPRRRLVDEQYF
TRBJ2-1 NA NA TRBV19 TGTGCCAGTAGGGATACAGGAGGACGGGTTTATGAGCAGTTCTTC CASRDTGGRVYEQFF
TRBJ1-2 TRBD1 NA TRBV2 TGTGCCACTGACAGGGGTAGCTATGGCTACACCTTC CATDRGSYGYTF
TRBJ2-7 NA NA TRBV27 TGTGCCAGCAGTTTATCACCGGGACACATCTACGAGCAGTACTTC CASSLSPGHIYEQYF
TRBJ1-6 NA NA TRBV18 TGTGCCAGCTCACCAGAGAGAGGCTCCTATGATAATTCACCCCTCCACTTT CASSPERGSYDNSPLHF
TRBJ2-2 NA NA TRBV7-8 TGTGCCAGCAGCTTGGTCCTGCACACCGGGGAGCTGTTTTTT CASSLVLHTGELFF
TRBJ2-3 NA NA TRBV2 TGTGCCAGCAGTCCGCAAGAGCAGGGTGCGCAGTATTTT CASSPQEQGAQYF
TRBJ1-1 NA NA TRBV19 TGTGCCAGTAGTATAGTAGGGGACACTGAAGCTTTCTTT CASSIVGDTEAFF
TRBJ2-3 TRBD2 once TRBV30 TGTGCCTGGAGACAGCCGGGGGGATGGACAGATACGCAGTATTTT CAWRQPGGWTDTQYF
TRBJ2-1 TRBD2 NA TRBV4-1 TGCGCCAGCAGCCAAGAATCTAGCGGGGGGGCTTACAATGAGCAGTTCTTC CASSQESSGGAYNEQFF
TRBJ1-3 NA NA TRBV6-5 TGTGCCAGCAGTTTATCGGGGACTGGAAACACCATATATTTT CASSLSGTGNTIYF
TRBJ2-7 NA NA TRBV5-6 TGTGCCAGCAGCACGGACAGCGTCTACGAGCAGTACTTC CASSTDSVYEQYF
TRBJ2-3 TRBD1 NA TRBV25-1 TGTGCCAGCAGTGGACTCTTCCCCCGAGCAGGGGGAACAGATACGCAGTATTTT CASSGLFPRAGGTDTQYF
TRBJ2-7 NA NA TRBV7-9 TGTGCCAGCAGCTTAGCGCCGGACGAGCAGTACTTC CASSLAPDEQYF
TRBJ1-1 NA NA TRBV12-5 TGTGCTAGTGGTTTGGTGCTGGGGGGACAATATCACACTGAAGCTTTCTTT CASGLVLGGQYHTEAFF
TRBJ2-2 NA NA TRBV7-6 TGTGCCAGCAGCTTAGAAGCCTACACCGGGGAGCTGTTTTTT CASSLEAYTGELFF
TRBJ2-1 TRBD1 NA TRBV29-1 TGCAGCGTTTACCCCGGAGCCGGGACAGGGGACTTTGAGCAGTTCTTC CSVYPGAGTGDFEQFF
TRBJ2-3 NA NA TRBV10-3 TGTGCCACCCAGGGTCTCGGAGATCAGTATTTT CATQGLGDQYF
TRBJ1-5 NA NA TRBV10-3 TGTGCCTCGGGGCAGGGGTTAGGTCAGCCCCAGCATTTT CASGQGLGQPQHF